This T cell receptor (beta chain) derives from a study of shared clonotypes between healthy human individuals. Trimming removed 6 bases from V and 2 bases from J; junction bases left unmatched: 5. This CDR3 has 13 amino acids. Per the germline V gene, CDR1 is GTSNPN and CDR2 is SVGIG (reference sequence). All donors were Caucasian adults living in Nashville, Tennessee. Assay: immunoSEQ multiplex PCR; the TCRdb copy retains only in-frame clones and omits some. The repertoire includes under 600,000 clones, 60% to 80% of them detected once, and under 15% sits in the top ten. This sequence originates from a woman aged 40 to 50 in good health. Some clones in this sample may be carry-over from other donors' samples. The chain employs TRBV30 and TRBJ2-3; 7 bases are a match to TRBD2. The specimen was PBMCs. This CDR3 is CACPGGTTDTQYF. The CDR3 nucleotides read TGTGCCTGCCCGGGGGGAACCACAGATACGCAGTATTTT.